The 3 T cell receptor beta chains listed next were all sequenced from one sample in a study of siplizumab effects on memory and regulatory T cells. Clones were sequenced by immunoSEQ multiplex PCR, and TCRdb holds only the in-frame ones, with some missing. The table has 50,000 or so clones, 95% to 97% seen once; the top ten hold 0.55% to 0.65%. The sequenced material came from naive CD4+ T cells sorted from blood. Source of these receptors: a human donor in good health.

V gene TRBV30 combines with J gene TRBJ2-1; 9 nucleotides agree with TRBD1. In germline, CDR1 is GTSNPN, CDR2 SVGIG (reference sequence). J was trimmed by 0 bases and V by 3 bases; bases with no gene match: 0. CDR3 length equals 14 residues. CDR3 bases: TGTGCCTGGAGGACAGGGGGCTCCTACAATGAGCAGTTCTTC. Translated: CAWRTGGSYNEQFF.

The genes are TRBV29-1 and TRBJ1-1, with 7 bases identical to TRBD1. The ends lost 6 bases at V and 0 bases at J; junction bases unmatched: 7. Germline CDR1 reads SQVTM; CDR2 reads ANQGSEA. The CDR3 has 14 residues. CDR3 sequence reads: CSVNGGQMNTEAFF. The CDR3 DNA sequence: TGCAGCGTCAACGGGGGACAGATGAACACTGAAGCTTTCTTT.

This clone is a singleton in its sample. CDR3 sequence reads: CATSSKGLYNEQFF. The CDR3 bases are TGTGCCACCTCTTCCAAAGGGCTTTACAATGAGCAGTTCTTC. The rearrangement links TRBV7-9 to TRBJ2-1; no reliable D call. Trimming removed 10 bases from V and 4 bases from J, with 17 bases in between. CDR1 and CDR2 from the germline V gene are SEHNR and FQNEAQ (reference sequence). CDR3 length equals 14 residues. The full variable domain, with the rest looked up from reference TRBV7-9 and TRBJ2-1, is DTGVSQNPRHKITKRGQNVTFRCDPISEHNRLYWYRQTLGQGPEFLTYFQNEAQLEKSRLLSDRFSAERPKGSFSTLEIQRTEQGDSAMYLCATSSKGLYNEQFFGPGTRLTVL.